A single sample gave rise to the 9 T cell receptor beta chains below, sequenced in a study of regulatory T cells in long-lasting Graves disease. Noted time point: persistent/refractory GD, antithyroid drugs over 5 years with positive TRAb. RNA extracted from PBMCs served as the sequencing template. Construction of the TCR beta libraries employed iRepertoire HTBI primers in conjunction with Arm-PCR of CDR3 regions. In TCRdb, the multiplex PCR reads were re-called with MiXCR into one record per CDR3 protein. This table holds approximately 360,000 distinct CDR3 sequences, roughly 25% found once. Material: peripheral blood mononuclear cells (PBMCs), obtained when the disease was refractory, from a patient treated with antithyroid drugs. These receptors all come from a woman aged 35 to 49 with Graves disease.

The J gene is TRBJ2-3, the V gene TRBV11-2; 8 bases are shared with TRBD2. The germline V gene encodes CDR1 SGHAT and CDR2 FQNNGV. CDR3 length equals 19 residues. The junction had 17 bases not matched to a gene; V was cut back by 5 bases and J by 1 base. DNA of the CDR3: TGTGCCAGCAGCAGTCCCAGCAGCGGGAGCCGCAGGGGCACAGATACGCAGTATTTT. Amino acid sequence: CASSSPSSGSRRGTDTQYF.

There are many counts of this clonotype. The chain joins TRBV28 to TRBJ1-1; D remains ambiguous. This CDR3 is built from 14 residues. Between the trimmed V and J ends, which lost 4 bases and 10 bases, there was a span of 19 bases. In germline, CDR1 is MDHEN, CDR2 SYDVKM. The CDR3 loop is CASSSWTVDRTAFF. Written as DNA, the CDR3 is TGTGCCAGCAGTTCCTGGACGGTCGATCGGACAGCTTTCTTT.

This clonotype was counted ten times or more. The chain has TRBV27 and TRBJ1-1, with a possible D match to TRBD1 (6 bases). Trimming left V 4 bases short and J 9 bases short, with 15 bases between. Germline V lookup: CDR1 MNHEY, CDR2 SMNVEV (reference sequence). The CDR3 consists of 13 residues. Written as DNA, the CDR3 is TGTGCCAGCAGTTGGGGGAGGAGGGGGAAAGCTTTCTTT. This translates into CASSWGRRGKAFF.

This clonotype came up a few times. The chain combines TRBV6-5 with TRBJ2-7; 9 bases are shared with TRBD1. This CDR3 spans 15 amino acids. The V segment lost 2 bases and the J segment 4 bases; nucleotides outside the gene matches: 6. The germline gives CDR1 MNHEY, CDR2 SVGAGI. The CDR3 loop reads CASSYPGTGKYEQYF. The CDR3 DNA is TGTGCCAGCAGTTACCCCGGGACAGGGAAATACGAGCAGTACTTC.

This clonotype was seen at least ten times. The J gene is TRBJ2-3, the V gene TRBV7-9; a weak D match, TRBD2 (6 bases). With 0 bases removed from V and 6 bases from J, the gap between germline ends came to 10 bases. CDR3 length equals 14 residues. Germline values: CDR1 SEHNR, CDR2 FQNEAQ (reference sequence). The CDR3 region is CASSLAGEVDTQYF. The CDR3, as DNA: TGTGCCAGCAGCTTAGCTGGGGAGGTGGATACGCAGTATTTT.

This clonotype was picked up a small number of times. The CDR3 nucleotides are TGTGCCAGCAGCCTTCTTGGGGCAGAGACCCAGTACTTC. This codes for CASSLLGAETQYF. The rearrangement links TRBV7-9 to TRBJ2-5, with D maybe TRBD1 (5 bases). The CDR3 runs to 13 residues. CDR1 is SEHNR, CDR2 FQNEAQ, per germline (reference sequence). V gave up 5 bases and J gave up 4 bases, with 11 bases separating them.

This chain links TRBV5-1 with TRBJ2-7, with 9 positions matching TRBD2. The CDR3 has 13 residues. Germline CDR1 and CDR2: SGHRS and YFSETQ. The ends lost 7 bases at V and 4 bases at J; junction bases unmatched: 6. The CDR3 loop reads CASVSGSDYEQYF. The CDR3 DNA reads TGCGCCAGCGTTAGCGGGAGTGATTACGAGCAGTACTTC.

This clonotype has only a few counts. The chain couples TRBV30 to TRBJ1-1; a possible D gene is TRBD1 (6 bases). V gave up 5 bases and J gave up 10 bases, with 11 bases separating them. Germline-derived CDR1 and CDR2 are GTSNPN and SVGIG (reference sequence). The CDR3 sequence is 10 residues long. CDR3 sequence (DNA): TGTGCCTGGGTTAGGGGGAGAGCTTTCTTT. This encodes CAWVRGRAFF. Looking up the rest from reference TRBV30 and TRBJ1-1 gives the full variable domain: SQTIHQWPATLVQPVGSPLSLECTVEGTSNPNLYWYRQAAGRGLQLLFYSVGIGQISSEVPQNLSASRPQDRQFILSSKKLLLSDSGFYLCAWVRGRAFFGQGTRLTVV.

This sequence joins TRBV6-1 and TRBJ2-7; D may match TRBD1 or TRBD2 (5 bases each). Trimming took off 2 bases at V and 5 bases at J, with 16 bases between the two ends. There are 15 residues in the CDR3. Germline assignment: CDR1 MNHNS and CDR2 SASEGT. The CDR3 is CASSELRGRSDEQYF. CDR3 sequence (DNA): TGTGCCAGCAGTGAACTGAGGGGAAGGTCGGACGAGCAGTACTTC.